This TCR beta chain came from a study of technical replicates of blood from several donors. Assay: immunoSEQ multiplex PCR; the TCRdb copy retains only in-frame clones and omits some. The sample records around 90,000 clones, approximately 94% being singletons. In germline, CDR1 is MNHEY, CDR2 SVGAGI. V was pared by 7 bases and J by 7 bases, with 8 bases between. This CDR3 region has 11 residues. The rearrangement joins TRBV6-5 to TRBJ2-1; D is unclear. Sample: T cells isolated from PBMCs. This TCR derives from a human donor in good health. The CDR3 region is CASILANEQFF. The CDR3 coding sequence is TGTGCCAGCATCTTAGCAAATGAGCAGTTCTTC.